The 2 T cell receptor beta chains presented below share a single source sample, sequenced in a study of blood T cell repertoires in COVID-19. Here immunoSEQ multiplex PCR was the method, and the copy in TCRdb shows in-frame clones only, minus some. In the table there are about 140,000 clones, around 78% of which are singletons. Input material: peripheral blood. These receptors came from a woman in her sixties or seventies with acute or convalescent COVID-19.

The sample holds a few counts of this clone. This chain links TRBV29-1 with TRBJ1-1; D is unclear. The CDR3 is 13 residues long. The germline gives CDR1 SQVTM, CDR2 ANQGSEA. Trimming cost V 4 bases and J 2 bases, with 11 bases left between them. In DNA, the CDR3 is TGCAGCGTTGGAAAACAGCCTAACACTGAAGCTTTCTTT. This codes for CSVGKQPNTEAFF.

The chain has TRBV28 and TRBJ1-1; D not certain. With 4 bases removed from V and 5 bases from J, the gap between germline ends came to 14 bases. The CDR3 runs to 14 residues. Germline CDR1 and CDR2: MDHEN and SYDVKM. CDR3 sequence reads: CASSSYGAGTEAFF. In nucleotides, the CDR3 is TGTGCCAGCAGTTCCTATGGCGCCGGGACTGAAGCTTTCTTT.